This T cell receptor (beta chain) originates from a study of a mutant IDH1 vaccine in newly diagnosed glioma. Study overall: Vaccination followed radiotherapy alone by 4-6 weeks, or accompanied temozolomide cycles. Most patients had radiochemotherapy with temozolomide before enrollment; others had one alone. Findings of the study overall: Among all patients, vaccine-induced immune responses occurred in around 93%.

Germline assignment: CDR1 SGHVS and CDR2 FQNEAQ. The CDR3 is made up of 15 amino acids. V was shortened by 5 bases and J by 3 bases, with 14 bases between the two germline ends. A remark on this clone: Its antigen is as yet unknown.

Libraries were prepared by immunoSEQ multiplex PCR; TCRdb keeps only in-frame clonotypes and omits some of them. Of around 32,000 clones detected, 80% appear once; the ten largest clones hold 3% to 3.5%. The time point is: week 35, safety follow-up. Vaccinated patients received 300 ug of mutant IDH1 20-mer peptide per dose, with topical imiquimod. The donor cohort comprised cases of new WHO grade 3 or 4 IDH1-mutant, ATRX-lost astrocytoma. This specimen consisted of PBMCs, obtained from a glioma patient whose treatment included an IDH1 peptide vaccine. The chain is built from TRBV7-8 and TRBJ1-5, with TRBD1 as a possible D gene (5 bases). The clonotype originates from a man in his forties with glioma. Some clones in this sample may be carry-over from other donors' samples. The CDR3: CASSSGTGANQPQHF. CDR3 DNA sequence: TGTGCCAGCAGCAGTGGGACTGGGGCCAATCAGCCCCAGCATTTT.